Below are 6 T cell receptor beta chains sequenced from a single sample in a study of blood T cell repertoires in COVID-19. Generated by immunoSEQ multiplex PCR, the TCRdb table keeps only in-frame clones and is missing some. The table lists around 300,000 clones, around 86% of them singletons. The source material was PBMCs or T cells enriched from blood (not recorded which). These receptors all come from a middle-aged woman who had recovered from COVID-19.

This CDR3 is CASSANIVFWYF. The CDR3 bases are TGTGCCAGCAGTGCAAACATTGTTTTTTGGTACTTC. The chain recombines TRBV25-1 with TRBJ2-5; D gene uncertain. This CDR3 is built from 12 residues. Germline V gene sequence: CDR1 MGHDK, CDR2 SYGVNS. Trimming removed 4 bases at V and 13 bases at J, with 16 bases between.

The genes are TRBV7-9 and TRBJ1-6; possible D gene TRBD1, 6 bases. This CDR3 region has 14 residues. Trimming left V 5 bases short and J 8 bases short, with 13 bases between. Germline CDR1 is SEHNR and CDR2 is FQNEAQ (reference sequence). The CDR3 DNA sequence: TGTGCCAGCAGCCGCGGACAGCCGGATTCACCCCTCCACTTT. Translating it yields CASSRGQPDSPLHF.

This clone has just one count. The chain carries TRBV9 and TRBJ2-7; TRBD2 is a possible D gene (6 bases). The CDR3 extends over 15 amino acids. Trimming pared 0 bases from V and 4 bases from J, leaving 14 bases between. From germline, CDR1 is SGDLS and CDR2 YYNGEE. The CDR3 bases are TGTGCCAGCAGCGTAGGGGTCGGGAGCATGTACGAGCAGTACTTC. Residues: CASSVGVGSMYEQYF.

The chain recombines TRBV27 with TRBJ1-5; the D gene is possibly TRBD1 (5 bases). This CDR3 region has 13 residues. V dropped 11 bases and J dropped 7 bases, with 18 bases sitting between them. Germline values: CDR1 MNHEY, CDR2 SMNVEV (reference sequence). The CDR3 DNA reads as TGTGCCTCGGCCCGGGGGGGGAGACAGCCCCAGCATTTT. This gives the protein CASARGGRQPQHF.

The chain combines TRBV29-1 with TRBJ2-1, with TRBD1 identical over 8 bases. Germline CDR1 is SQVTM and CDR2 is ANQGSEA. V lost 7 bases, J lost 8 bases, and 10 bases stayed unmatched. This CDR3 has 13 amino acids. In DNA form, the CDR3 reads TGCAGCGCTGGGGGCAGGGGGCGGGATGAGCAGTTCTTC. It encodes CSAGGRGRDEQFF.

The chain carries TRBV4-1 and TRBJ2-5, with a possible D match to TRBD1 (6 bases). Germline values: CDR1 MGHRA, CDR2 YSYEKL. The CDR3 runs 16 residues. The germline V and J ends were trimmed by 4 bases and 4 bases, with 19 bases remaining between them. CDR3 nucleotide sequence: TGCGCCAGCAGCCCCCAAGAGGTATCCAGGGGAGAGACCCAGTACTTC. Its protein product is CASSPQEVSRGETQYF.